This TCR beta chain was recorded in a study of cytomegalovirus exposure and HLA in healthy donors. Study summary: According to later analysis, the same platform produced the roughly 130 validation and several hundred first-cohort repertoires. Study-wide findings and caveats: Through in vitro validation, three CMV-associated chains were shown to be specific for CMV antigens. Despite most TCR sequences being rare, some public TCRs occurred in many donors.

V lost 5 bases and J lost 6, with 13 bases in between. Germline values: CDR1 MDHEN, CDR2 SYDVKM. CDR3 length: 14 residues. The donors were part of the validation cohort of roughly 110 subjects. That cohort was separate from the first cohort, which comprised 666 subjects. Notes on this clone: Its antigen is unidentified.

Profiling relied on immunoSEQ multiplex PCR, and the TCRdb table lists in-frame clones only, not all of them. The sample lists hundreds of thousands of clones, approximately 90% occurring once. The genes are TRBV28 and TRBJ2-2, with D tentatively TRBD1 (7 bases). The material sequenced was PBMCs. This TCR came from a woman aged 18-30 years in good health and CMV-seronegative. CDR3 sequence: CASSTPRGAGELFF. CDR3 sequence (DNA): TGTGCCAGCAGTACCCCCAGGGGGGCCGGGGAGCTGTTTTTT. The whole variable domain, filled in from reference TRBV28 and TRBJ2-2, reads DVKVTQSSRYLVKRTGEKVFLECVQDMDHENMFWYRQDPGLGLRLIYFSYDVKMKEKGDIPEGYSVSREKKERFSLILESASTNQTSMYLCASSTPRGAGELFFGEGSRLTVL.